The 17 T cell receptor beta chains below all came from one sample that was sequenced in a study of blood T cell repertoires in COVID-19. Profiling relied on immunoSEQ multiplex PCR, and the TCRdb table lists in-frame clones only, not all of them. The profile shows under 250,000 clones, under 90% of them singletons. Sequencing was carried out using peripheral blood. The receptors derive from a woman aged 35 to 49 with active or convalescent COVID-19.

The chain is built from TRBV30 and TRBJ2-5, with TRBD2 identical over 13 bases. The J segment lost 5 bases and the V segment lost 3 bases, leaving 9 bases of the junction unmatched. CDR1 is GTSNPN, CDR2 SVGIG, per germline (reference sequence). This CDR3 comprises 16 residues. For the CDR3, the DNA is TGTGCCTGGAGGTATGGACTAGCGGGAGCTTGGGAGACCCAGTACTTC. As protein: CAWRYGLAGAWETQYF.

The gene calls are TRBV5-1 and TRBJ2-1, with 11 bases fitting TRBD2. CDR1 and CDR2 (germline): SGHRS, YFSETQ. CDR3 length equals 15 residues. J lost 3 bases, V lost 4 bases, and 3 bases had no gene match. This CDR3 is CASSTTSGSYNEQFF. The DNA for the CDR3 is TGCGCCAGCAGCACAACTAGCGGGAGCTACAATGAGCAGTTCTTC. Variable domain in full (rest from reference TRBV5-1 and TRBJ2-1): KAGVTQTPRYLIKTRGQQVTLSCSPISGHRSVSWYQQTPGQGLQFLFEYFSETQRNKGNFPGRFSGRQFSNSRSEMNVSTLELGDSALYLCASSTTSGSYNEQFFGPGTRLTVL.

The chain links TRBV19 to TRBJ1-2, with 8 nucleotides matching TRBD1. Trimming removed 5 bases from V and 4 bases from J; junction bases left unmatched: 3. CDR3 length equals 13 residues. CDR1 is LNHDA and CDR2 is SQIVND in the germline V gene (reference sequence). The CDR3 DNA follows: TGTGCCAGTAGTCTAACAGGGGGCTATGGCTACACCTTC. It is translated as CASSLTGGYGYTF.

The rearrangement links TRBV5-6 to TRBJ1-4; D is unresolved. The CDR3 length is 16 residues. V was trimmed by 1 base and J by 0 bases, leaving 10 bases between them. Germline-derived CDR1 and CDR2 are SGHDT and YYEEEE. The CDR3 reads CASSLYNIATNEKLFF. CDR3 DNA: TGTGCCAGCAGCTTGTATAACATCGCAACTAATGAAAAACTGTTTTTT.

V usage is TRBV7-2 and J usage is TRBJ2-5; 13 bases agree with TRBD2. The CDR3 is 17 residues long. Germline V gene data show CDR1 as SGHTA and CDR2 as FQGNSA. V trimming: 3 bases; J trimming: 7 bases; junction bases outside the gene matches: 11. DNA of the CDR3: TGTGCCAGCAGCTTCACTAGCGGGGGGGCCGCAGGTGGGACCCAGTACTTC. It translates to CASSFTSGGAAGGTQYF. Variable domain in full (rest from reference TRBV7-2 and TRBJ2-5): GAGVSQSPSNKVTEKGKDVELRCDPISGHTALYWYRQSLGQGLEFLIYFQGNSAPDKSGLPSDRFSAERTGGSVSTLTIQRTQQEDSAVYLCASSFTSGGAAGGTQYFGPGTRLLVL.

The V and J genes are TRBV11-2 and TRBJ1-2, with D tentatively TRBD1 (6 bases). This CDR3 spans 15 amino acids. Deletions cut 0 bases from V and 0 bases from J, with 8 bases between. The germline CDR1 and CDR2 sequences are SGHAT and FQNNGV. CDR3 sequence: CASSLDRQANYGYTF. In DNA, the CDR3 is TGTGCCAGCAGCTTAGATCGACAGGCTAACTATGGCTACACCTTC.

The rearrangement links TRBV7-9 to TRBJ1-2; possible D gene TRBD1, 6 bases. CDR1 and CDR2 (germline): SEHNR, FQNEAQ (reference sequence). The CDR3 covers 13 residues. Deletions cut 1 base from V and 4 bases from J, with 7 bases between. The CDR3 reads CASSLEGGYGYTF. The DNA for the CDR3 is TGTGCCAGCAGCTTAGAAGGGGGCTATGGCTACACCTTC. Full variable domain (outside the CDR3, taken from reference TRBV7-9 and TRBJ1-2): DTGVSQNPRHKITKRGQNVTFRCDPISEHNRLYWYRQTLGQGPEFLTYFQNEAQLEKSRLLSDRFSAERPKGSFSTLEIQRTEQGDSAMYLCASSLEGGYGYTFGSGTRLTVV.

V usage is TRBV27 and J usage is TRBJ1-4, with D maybe TRBD1 (6 bases). The CDR3 totals 15 residues. V was trimmed by 3 bases and J by 0 bases, leaving 8 bases between them. Per the germline V gene, CDR1 is MNHEY and CDR2 is SMNVEV (reference sequence). CDR3 in amino acids: CASSFRGPTNEKLFF. CDR3 nucleotide sequence: TGTGCCAGCAGTTTCAGGGGTCCAACTAATGAAAAACTGTTTTTT.

The chain recombines TRBV28 with TRBJ1-4, with 8 bases lining up with TRBD1. The CDR3 is 15 residues long. Losses at the gene ends were 3 bases for V and 7 bases for J; bases not matched to a gene: 7. In germline, CDR1 is MDHEN, CDR2 SYDVKM. CDR3 bases: TGTGCCAGCAGTTTTATTACAGGGGGTGGTGAAAAACTGTTTTTT. Its protein product is CASSFITGGGEKLFF.

The genes are TRBV5-8 and TRBJ1-6; D not certain. The CDR3 sequence is 14 residues long. Germline assignment: CDR1 SGHTS and CDR2 YDEGEE. The germline V and J ends were trimmed by 1 base and 4 bases, with 6 bases remaining between them. CDR3 DNA: TGTGCCAGCAGCTTGCCAGGATATAATTCACCCCTCCACTTT. Its protein is CASSLPGYNSPLHF.

The chain joins TRBV24-1 to TRBJ2-1; 8 bases are shared with TRBD1. After removal of 3 bases from V and 6 bases from J, the junction contained 6 bases not matched to a gene. Germline assignment: CDR1 KGHDR and CDR2 SFDVKD. The CDR3 extends over 15 amino acids. CDR3 in amino acids: CATSDRTGWGNEQFF. CDR3 in DNA: TGTGCCACCAGTGATCGGACAGGGTGGGGCAATGAGCAGTTCTTC.

The genes are TRBV7-9 and TRBJ2-6, with a weak D call TRBD1 (5 bases). Deletions cut 2 bases from V and 2 bases from J, with 10 bases between. Per the germline V gene, CDR1 is SEHNR and CDR2 is FQNEAQ (reference sequence). The length of the CDR3 is 16 residues. The CDR3: CASSLQGGAGANVLTF. Written as DNA, the CDR3 is TGTGCCAGCAGCTTACAGGGCGGCGCTGGGGCCAACGTCCTGACTTTC.

The J gene is TRBJ1-1, the V gene TRBV10-3, with D unresolved. The germline CDR1 and CDR2 sequences are ENHRY and SYGVKD. V dropped 3 bases and J dropped 3 bases, with 8 bases sitting between them. CDR3 size: 13 residues. The CDR3 is CAISDRSDTEAFF. CDR3 DNA: TGTGCCATCAGTGACAGGTCCGACACTGAAGCTTTCTTT.

The chain carries TRBV15 and TRBJ1-1, with TRBD1 as a possible D gene (6 bases). Germline values: CDR1 LNHNV, CDR2 YYDKDF (reference sequence). The V gene lost 5 bases and the J gene lost 7 bases, with 20 bases spanning the gap. The length of the CDR3 is 15 residues. In DNA form, the CDR3 reads TGTGCCACCAGCGGAGGGGGTTTAGCCCGGGGTGAAGCTTTCTTT. Translation gives CATSGGGLARGEAFF.

This clone was seen more than once but under ten times. V and J are TRBV3-1 (or the pseudogene TRBV3-2) and TRBJ1-1, with 7 bases lining up with TRBD1. The CDR3 runs 12 residues. After removal of 1 base from V and 10 bases from J, the junction contained 3 bases not matched to a gene. Germline CDR1 LGHDT, CDR2 YNNKEL (reference sequence). In nucleotides, the CDR3 is TGTGCCAGCAGCCAAGGGACAGGAAGAGCTTTCTTT. Its translation: CASSQGTGRAFF.

The V gene is TRBV30, the J gene TRBJ1-1, with 7 bases lining up with TRBD1. CDR3 size: 13 residues. Germline loops: CDR1 GTSNPN, CDR2 SVGIG (reference sequence). The J segment lost 4 bases and the V segment lost 0 bases, leaving 2 bases of the junction unmatched. The CDR3, as DNA: TGTGCCTGGAGTGTACAGGGGAGCACTGAAGCTTTCTTT. It is translated as CAWSVQGSTEAFF.

The CDR3 here is CASSFLAGTEAFF. The CDR3 bases are TGTGCCAGCAGCTTCTTAGCGGGGACTGAAGCTTTCTTT. V is TRBV7-9 and J is TRBJ1-1; D call uncertain. Germline-derived CDR1 and CDR2 are SEHNR and FQNEAQ (reference sequence). This CDR3 has 13 residues. Trimming cost V 3 bases and J 5 bases, with 10 bases left between them.